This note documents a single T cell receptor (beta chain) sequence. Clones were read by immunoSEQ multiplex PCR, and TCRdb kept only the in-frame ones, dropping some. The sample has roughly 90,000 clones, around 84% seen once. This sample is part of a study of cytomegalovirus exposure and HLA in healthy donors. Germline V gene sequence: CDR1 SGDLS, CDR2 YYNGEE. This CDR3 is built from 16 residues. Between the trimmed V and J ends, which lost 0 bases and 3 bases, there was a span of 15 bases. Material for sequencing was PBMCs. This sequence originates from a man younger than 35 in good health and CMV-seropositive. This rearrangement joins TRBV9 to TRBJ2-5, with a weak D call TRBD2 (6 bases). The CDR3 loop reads CASSVAFSGGEETQYF. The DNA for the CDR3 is TGTGCCAGCAGCGTAGCTTTTAGCGGTGGGGAAGAGACCCAGTACTTC. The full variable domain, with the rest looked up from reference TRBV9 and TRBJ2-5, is DSGVTQTPKHLITATGQRVTLRCSPRSGDLSVYWYQQSLDQGLQFLIQYYNGEERAKGNILERFSAQQFPDLHSELNLSSLELGDSALYFCASSVAFSGGEETQYFGPGTRLLVL.